This T cell receptor (beta chain) comes out of a study of Ad26.COV2.S vaccination and SARS-CoV-2 variants. Study in general: Dosing was one shot or two shots 56 days apart. Study results and caveats: Vaccinated and placebo-treated recipients had similar non-spike TCR breadth.

Only in-frame clones appear in the TCRdb table, and some are missing; sequencing was by immunoSEQ multiplex PCR. Counted here are some 640,000 clones, 70% to 90% occurring once; the ten biggest clones make up nearly 1.5%. On this clone itself: Its antigen is currently unknown.

As to treatment: roughly 19 received Ad26.COV2.S at low or high dose, single or two shots; about 5 received placebo; per-sample allocation not given. Sampling happened 63 days after the first vaccine or placebo injection. After removal of 6 bases from V and 4 bases from J, the junction contained 9 bases not matched to a gene. This CDR3 comprises 15 residues. Germline V lookup: CDR1 MNHEY, CDR2 SVGAGI. The source was peripheral blood, collected in a trial of Ad26.COV2.S vaccine versus placebo. The genes are TRBV6-5 and TRBJ2-1; 7 nucleotides agree with TRBD2. The receptor was derived from a person aged 18 to 59 who received the Ad26.COV2.S COVID-19 vaccine or a placebo. This CDR3 is CASSPPGGVYNEQFF. For the CDR3, the DNA is TGTGCCAGCAGCCCCCCGGGGGGAGTGTACAATGAGCAGTTCTTC.